The source of this T cell receptor beta chain is a study of blood T cell repertoires in COVID-19. Study-level background: Acute-phase and convalescent COVID-19 samples originated in the United States, Italy and Spain. PBMCs, B-cell-depleted T cells, or T cells were the source of the cDNA or gDNA that made up the material.

As processed by the authors: Estimated nucleated cell counts came from reference gene primer amplification. Libraries were prepared by immunoSEQ multiplex PCR; TCRdb keeps only in-frame clonotypes and omits some of them. V and J calls and clone size come straight from that table; D and trimming were deduced from the DNA. The table records around 200,000 clones, under 90% of them present only once. V trimming: 10 bases; J trimming: 6 bases; junction bases outside the gene matches: 11. This CDR3 has 13 residues. In germline, CDR1 is ENHRY, CDR2 SYGVKD. The chain combines TRBV10-3 with TRBJ2-7, with 8 bases that match TRBD1. Sequenced material: peripheral blood. The clonotype was recovered from a person aged 70 to 79 with COVID-19, enrolled during active disease. In DNA, the CDR3 is TGTGCCACTCGAAGCGACAGGGGTAGCGAGCAGTACTTC. Its translation is CATRSDRGSEQYF.